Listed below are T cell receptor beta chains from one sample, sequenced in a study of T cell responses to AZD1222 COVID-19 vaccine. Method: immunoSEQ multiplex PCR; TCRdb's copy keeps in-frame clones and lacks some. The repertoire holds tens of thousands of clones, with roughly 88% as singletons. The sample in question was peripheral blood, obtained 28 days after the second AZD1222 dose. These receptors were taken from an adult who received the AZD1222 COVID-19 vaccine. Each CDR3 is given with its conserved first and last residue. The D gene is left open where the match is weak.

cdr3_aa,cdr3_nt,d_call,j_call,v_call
CASSQGGYGYTF,TGTGCCAGCAGCCAAGGGGGCTATGGCTACACCTTC,-,TRBJ1-2,TRBV27
CASAGLAGQETQYF,TGTGCCAGCGCGGGACTAGCTGGGCAAGAGACCCAGTACTTC,TRBD2,TRBJ2-5,TRBV3-1/TRBV3-2
CATSDGGYEQYF,TGTGCCACCAGTGACGGCGGTTACGAGCAGTACTTC,-,TRBJ2-7,TRBV24-1
CASLRGTGVGNTIYF,TGTGCCAGCTTGAGGGGGACAGGGGTCGGAAACACCATATATTTT,TRBD1,TRBJ1-3,TRBV7-6
CASSALGGLGYNEQFF,TGTGCCAGCAGCGCCCTGGGGGGCTTGGGCTACAATGAGCAGTTCTTC,-,TRBJ2-1,TRBV9
CASSSTSGGCSSYNEQFF,TGTGCCAGCAGCTCGACTAGCGGGGGCTGCAGCTCCTACAATGAGCAGTTCTTC,-,TRBJ2-1,TRBV12-1
CASSVGQGILYEQYF,TGTGCCAGCAGTGTTGGACAGGGTATTCTTTACGAGCAGTACTTC,TRBD1,TRBJ2-7,TRBV2
CASSEDRATDTQYF,TGTGCCAGCAGCGAGGACAGGGCCACAGATACGCAGTATTTT,TRBD1,TRBJ2-3,TRBV3-1/TRBV3-2
CASSLQGSGANVLTF,TGTGCCAGCAGTTTGCAGGGATCTGGGGCCAACGTCCTGACTTTC,-,TRBJ2-6,TRBV6-5
CANSGTSGRADEQYF,TGTGCCAACTCCGGAACTAGCGGGAGGGCCGACGAGCAGTACTTC,TRBD2,TRBJ2-7,TRBV10-3
CASSQEIGGYNEQFF,TGCGCCAGCAGCCAAGAGATCGGCGGCTACAATGAGCAGTTCTTC,-,TRBJ2-1,TRBV4-3
CASSVEGTGNTIYF,TGTGCCAGCAGCGTAGAAGGGACTGGAAACACCATATATTTT,-,TRBJ1-3,TRBV9
CASSYLFGRALEQYF,TGTGCCAGCAGTTACCTCTTCGGGAGGGCCCTCGAGCAGTACTTC,TRBD2,TRBJ2-7,TRBV6-2/TRBV6-3
CASTWSGTYNEQFF,TGCGCCAGCACCTGGAGCGGGACCTACAATGAGCAGTTCTTC,TRBD2,TRBJ2-1,TRBV5-1
CASSSGQYGYTF,TGTGCCAGCAGCTCGGGACAGTATGGCTACACCTTC,TRBD1,TRBJ1-2,TRBV11-3